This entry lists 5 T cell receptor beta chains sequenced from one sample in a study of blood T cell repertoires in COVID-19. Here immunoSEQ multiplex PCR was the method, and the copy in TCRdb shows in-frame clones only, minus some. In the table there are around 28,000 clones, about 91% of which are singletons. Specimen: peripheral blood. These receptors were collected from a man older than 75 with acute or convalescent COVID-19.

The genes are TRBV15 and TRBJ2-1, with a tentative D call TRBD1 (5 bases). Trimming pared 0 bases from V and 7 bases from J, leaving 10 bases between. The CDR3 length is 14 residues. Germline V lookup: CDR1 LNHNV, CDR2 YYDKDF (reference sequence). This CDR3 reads CATSRDGAQNEQFF. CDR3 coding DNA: TGTGCCACCAGCAGAGATGGGGCCCAGAATGAGCAGTTCTTC. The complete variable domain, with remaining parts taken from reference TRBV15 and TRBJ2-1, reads DAMVIQNPRYQVTQFGKPVTLSCSQTLNHNVMYWYQQKSSQAPKLLFHYYDKDFNNEADTPDNFQSRRPNTSFCFLDIRSPGLGDTAMYLCATSRDGAQNEQFFGPGTRLTVL.

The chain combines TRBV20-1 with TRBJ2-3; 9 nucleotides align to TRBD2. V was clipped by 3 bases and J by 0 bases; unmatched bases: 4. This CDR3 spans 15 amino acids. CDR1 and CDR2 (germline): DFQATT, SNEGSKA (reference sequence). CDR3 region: CSASAGGPSTDTQYF. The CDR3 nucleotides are TGCAGTGCTAGTGCGGGAGGGCCTAGCACAGATACGCAGTATTTT.

The CDR3 nucleotides are TGTGCCATTACGGGACAGGAAGAGACCCAGTACTTC. Its protein product is CAITGQEETQYF. V is TRBV2 and J is TRBJ2-5; 8 bases are a match to TRBD1. Germline-derived CDR1 and CDR2 are SNHLY and FYNNEI. Unmatched junction bases numbered 4, after V lost 10 bases and J lost 3 bases. This CDR3 is 12 amino acids long.

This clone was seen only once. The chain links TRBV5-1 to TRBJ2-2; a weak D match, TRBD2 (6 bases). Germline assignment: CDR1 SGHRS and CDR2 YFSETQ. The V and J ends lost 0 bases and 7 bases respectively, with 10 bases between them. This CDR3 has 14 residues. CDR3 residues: CASSLGREFGELFF. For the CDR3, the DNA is TGCGCCAGCAGCTTGGGGAGGGAGTTCGGGGAGCTGTTTTTT.

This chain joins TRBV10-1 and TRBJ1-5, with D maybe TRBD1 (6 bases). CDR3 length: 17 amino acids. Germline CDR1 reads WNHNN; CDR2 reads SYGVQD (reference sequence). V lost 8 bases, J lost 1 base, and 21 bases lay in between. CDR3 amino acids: CASSSRGGRGSNQPQHF. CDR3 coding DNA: TGCGCCAGCTCTTCTAGGGGGGGCCGAGGAAGCAATCAGCCCCAGCATTTT.